This T cell receptor beta chain appears in the sequencing data of a study of blood T cell repertoires in COVID-19. Authors' data handling: For nucleated cells, counts were estimated from reference gene primer amplification. The method was immunoSEQ multiplex PCR; TCRdb's version includes in-frame clones alone and lacks a portion of them. D and trimming come from the DNA, and the V and J calls and clone size come from that table. The repertoire holds about 300,000 clones, about 90% seen once, with 6.3% in the top ten. This CDR3 contains 16 residues. With V trimmed by 4 bases and J by 3 bases, 11 bases remained unmatched. Looked up from germline, CDR1 is LGHDT and CDR2 is YNNKEL (reference sequence).

Input material: peripheral blood. The chain joins TRBV3-1 (or the pseudogene TRBV3-2) to TRBJ2-5; TRBD1 aligns across 7 bases. The receptor was isolated from a woman aged 45-60 years with COVID-19, enrolled during active disease. CDR3 in DNA: TGTGCCAGCAGCCCAGTAGGCTCAGGGGGTAAAGAGACCCAGTACTTC. Protein sequence: CASSPVGSGGKETQYF.